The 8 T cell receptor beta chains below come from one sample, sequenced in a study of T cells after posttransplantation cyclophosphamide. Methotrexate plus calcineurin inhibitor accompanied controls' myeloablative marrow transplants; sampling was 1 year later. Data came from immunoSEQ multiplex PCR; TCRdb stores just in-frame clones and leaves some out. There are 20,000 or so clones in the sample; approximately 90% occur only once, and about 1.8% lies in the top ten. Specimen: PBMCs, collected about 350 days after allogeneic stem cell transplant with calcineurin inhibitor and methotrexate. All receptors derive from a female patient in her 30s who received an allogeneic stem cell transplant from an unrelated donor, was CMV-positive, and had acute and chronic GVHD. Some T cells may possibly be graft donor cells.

CDR3 loop: CASRARRRDRDAHTDTQYF. The CDR3 DNA follows: TGTGCCAGCAGGGCCAGGCGGCGGGACAGGGATGCCCACACAGATACGCAGTATTTT. The chain combines TRBV2 with TRBJ2-3; 9 nucleotides align to TRBD1. The germline V gene has CDR1 SNHLY and CDR2 FYNNEI. The CDR3 loop spans 19 amino acids. The V and J ends lost 6 bases and 2 bases, in that order; junction bases with no gene match: 18. Supplemented by reference TRBV2 and TRBJ2-3, the full variable domain reads EPEVTQTPSHQVTQMGQEVILRCVPISNHLYFYWYRQILGQKVEFLVSFYNNEISEKSEIFDDQFSVERPDGSNFTLKIRSTKLEDSAMYFCASRARRRDRDAHTDTQYFGPGTRLTVL.

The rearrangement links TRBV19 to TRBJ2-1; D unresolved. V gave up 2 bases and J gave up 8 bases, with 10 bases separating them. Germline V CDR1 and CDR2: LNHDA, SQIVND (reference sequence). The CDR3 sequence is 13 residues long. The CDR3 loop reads CASSILVVDEQFF. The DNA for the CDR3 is TGTGCCAGTAGTATATTAGTGGTCGATGAGCAGTTCTTC.

The DNA of the CDR3 is TGTGCCAGCACCTTTGCGGGCTCTCTAGCCAAAAACATTCAGTACTTC. Encoded protein: CASTFAGSLAKNIQYF. This chain joins TRBV7-9 and TRBJ2-4; maybe TRBD2 (5 bases). Germline V gene sequence: CDR1 SEHNR, CDR2 FQNEAQ (reference sequence). V was trimmed by 7 bases and J by 0 bases, leaving 16 bases between them. The CDR3 covers 16 residues.

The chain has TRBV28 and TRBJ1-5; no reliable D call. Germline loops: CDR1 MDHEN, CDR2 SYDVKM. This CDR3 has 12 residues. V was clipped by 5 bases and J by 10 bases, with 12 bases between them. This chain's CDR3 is CASSPLGQPQHF. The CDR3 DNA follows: TGTGCCAGCAGTCCCCTAGGTCAACCCCAGCATTTT.

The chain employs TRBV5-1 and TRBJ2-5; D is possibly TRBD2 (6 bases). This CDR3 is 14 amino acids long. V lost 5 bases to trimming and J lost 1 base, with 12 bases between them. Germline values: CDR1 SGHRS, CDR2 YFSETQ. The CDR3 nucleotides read TGCGCCAGCAGGACCGGGACTCCCCAAGAGACCCAGTACTTC. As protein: CASRTGTPQETQYF.

The CDR3 DNA reads as TGCAGCGTTGAGTCGGGGGAATTCAACTATGGCTACACCTTC. Translating it yields CSVESGEFNYGYTF. The chain joins TRBV29-1 to TRBJ1-2; tentatively, D is TRBD1 (5 bases). This CDR3 contains 14 residues. Germline CDR1 and CDR2: SQVTM and ANQGSEA. Trimming pared 3 bases from V and 2 bases from J, leaving 13 bases between.

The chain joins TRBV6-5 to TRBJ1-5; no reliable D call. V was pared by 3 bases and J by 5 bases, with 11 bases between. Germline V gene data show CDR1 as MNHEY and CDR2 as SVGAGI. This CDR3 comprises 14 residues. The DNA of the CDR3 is TGTGCCAGCAGTTATATGCCCGGTTATCAGCCCCAGCATTTT. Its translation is CASSYMPGYQPQHF.

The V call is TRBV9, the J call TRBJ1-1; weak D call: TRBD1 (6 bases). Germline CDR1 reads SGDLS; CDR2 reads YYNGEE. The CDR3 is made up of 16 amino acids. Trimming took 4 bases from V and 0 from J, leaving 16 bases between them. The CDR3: CASSPGRGPLNTEAFF. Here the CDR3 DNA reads TGTGCCAGCAGCCCAGGCAGGGGCCCTTTGAACACTGAAGCTTTCTTT. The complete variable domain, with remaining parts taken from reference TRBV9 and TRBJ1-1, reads DSGVTQTPKHLITATGQRVTLRCSPRSGDLSVYWYQQSLDQGLQFLIQYYNGEERAKGNILERFSAQQFPDLHSELNLSSLELGDSALYFCASSPGRGPLNTEAFFGQGTRLTVV.